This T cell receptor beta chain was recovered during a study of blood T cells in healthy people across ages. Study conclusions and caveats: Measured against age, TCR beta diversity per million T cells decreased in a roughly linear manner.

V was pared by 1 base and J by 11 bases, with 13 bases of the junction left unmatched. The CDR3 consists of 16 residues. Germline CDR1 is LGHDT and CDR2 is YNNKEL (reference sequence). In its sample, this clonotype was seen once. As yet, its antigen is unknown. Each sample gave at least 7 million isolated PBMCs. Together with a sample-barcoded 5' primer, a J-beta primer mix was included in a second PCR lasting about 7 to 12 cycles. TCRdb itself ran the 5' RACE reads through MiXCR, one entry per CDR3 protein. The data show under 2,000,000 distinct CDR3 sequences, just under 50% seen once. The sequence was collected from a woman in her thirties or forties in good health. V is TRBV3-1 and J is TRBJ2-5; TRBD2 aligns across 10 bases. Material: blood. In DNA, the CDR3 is TGTGCCAGCAGCCAAGCCGGGGGGGGACTAGCGAATGAGCAGTACTTC. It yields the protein CASSQAGGGLANEQYF.